The present entry profiles one TCR beta chain with its context. Clones were read by immunoSEQ multiplex PCR, and TCRdb kept only the in-frame ones, dropping some. The top ten clones hold 3.5% to 4.5% of a sample with 250,000 to 350,000 clones, almost 90% of them seen once. The data originate from a study of blood T cell repertoires in COVID-19. V lost 0 bases and J lost 0; bases outside the gene matches: 5. The CDR3 spans 19 residues. The germline V gene has CDR1 SGHRS and CDR2 YFSETQ. The rearrangement links TRBV5-1 to TRBJ2-1; 14 nucleotides agree with TRBD2. This clonotype originated in a woman aged 18 to 35 with acute COVID-19. Input material: PBMCs or T cells enriched from blood (not recorded which). The CDR3 DNA reads as TGCGCCAGCAGCTTGGCCGGGACTAGCGGGAGCCTCTCCTACAATGAGCAGTTCTTC. This translates into CASSLAGTSGSLSYNEQFF.